A single sample is the source of the 27 T cell receptor beta chains below, sequenced in a study of vaccination and CD4 T cells after COVID-19. Sequencing of DNA taken from cultured CD4+ T cells relied on the Oncomine TCR Beta short-read assay. Each CDR3 protein gets one entry after TCRdb re-called the PCR reads with MiXCR. The sample holds about 17,000 distinct CDR3 sequences; more than 55% are singletons and the top ten take 11%. The treatment is: approximately 9-day PBMC culture with coronavirus spike peptide pools or control peptides (ViraFEST assay). No antigen has been identified for these receptors. The sequenced sample was CD4+ T cells from blood, cultured in vitro. The receptors were gathered from a human donor who had recovered from COVID-19.

The rearrangement joins TRBV6-1 to TRBJ2-3, with 11 bases identical to TRBD1. CDR1 and CDR2 (germline): MNHNS, SASEGT. This CDR3 has 15 amino acids. The J segment lost 7 bases and the V segment lost 3 bases, leaving 6 bases of the junction unmatched. The CDR3 protein is CASSDWTGGGNTQYF. In nucleotides, the CDR3 is TGTGCCAGCAGTGATTGGACAGGGGGCGGAAATACGCAGTATTTT.

The chain carries TRBV12-3 or TRBV12-4 and TRBJ1-1; TRBD1 matches 9 bases. The length of the CDR3 is 14 residues. Trimming at V came to 6 bases and at J to 5 bases, leaving 7 bases not matched to a gene. The DNA of the CDR3 is TGTGCCAGCAGCAAGGACAGGGGTTGGACTGAAGCTTTCTTT. Translation: CASSKDRGWTEAFF.

This chain links TRBV6-1 with TRBJ1-5; possibly TRBD1 for D (6 bases). This CDR3 region has 17 residues. V shed 4 bases and J shed 0 bases, with 16 bases lying between them. Germline V gives CDR1 MNHNS, CDR2 SASEGT. CDR3 residues: CASSVDSWVYSNQPQHF. Here the CDR3 DNA reads TGTGCCAGCAGTGTGGACAGTTGGGTCTATAGCAATCAGCCCCAGCATTTT.

This clonotype turned up a few times. This chain connects TRBV6-5 to TRBJ2-5; D perhaps matches TRBD2 (5 bases). Deletions cut 4 bases from V and 5 bases from J, with 8 bases between. The CDR3 runs 12 residues. Germline CDR1 is MNHEY and CDR2 is SVGAGI. The CDR3 sequence is CASSWTGETQYF. In nucleotides, the CDR3 is TGTGCCAGCAGTTGGACGGGGGAGACCCAGTACTTC.

This clonotype was picked up a small number of times. The chain is built from TRBV20-1 and TRBJ2-3, with a weak D call TRBD2 (7 bases). Germline lookup yields CDR1 DFQATT and CDR2 SNEGSKA (reference sequence). CDR3 length: 14 residues. V shed 6 bases and J shed 1 base, with 14 bases lying between them. DNA of the CDR3: TGCAGTGCCTGGGGGGAGGGGGGCACAGATACGCAGTATTTT. It translates to CSAWGEGGTDTQYF.

The chain combines TRBV11-1 with TRBJ1-5; D not certain. Looked up from germline, CDR1 is SGHAT and CDR2 is FQDESV (reference sequence). The CDR3 contains 14 residues. The V end was cut by 4 bases, the J end by 2 bases, with 9 bases between. CDR3 protein: CASSSNWGNQPQHF. In nucleotides, the CDR3 is TGTGCCAGCAGCTCGAATTGGGGCAATCAGCCCCAGCATTTT.

The chain links TRBV19 to TRBJ2-4; weak D call: TRBD1 (6 bases). V lost 4 bases and J lost 0, with 16 bases in between. CDR3 length: 17 residues. Germline-derived CDR1 and CDR2 are LNHDA and SQIVND (reference sequence). This CDR3 reads CASSNQGSYLAKNIQYF. The CDR3 nucleotides are TGTGCCAGTAGTAACCAGGGGTCCTACCTAGCCAAAAACATTCAGTACTTC.

In DNA, the CDR3 is TGTGCCAGCAGCTTAGCGGGTGGGGGAATTGGAGCTAACTATGGCTACACCTTC. Its translation: CASSLAGGGIGANYGYTF. This chain connects TRBV7-2 to TRBJ1-2; tentatively, D is TRBD1 (5 bases). CDR1 is SGHTA and CDR2 is FQGNSA in the germline V gene. This CDR3 contains 18 residues. V was trimmed by 0 bases and J by 0 bases, leaving 17 bases between them. Combining the CDR3 with reference TRBV7-2 and TRBJ1-2 gives the whole variable domain GAGVSQSPSNKVTEKGKDVELRCDPISGHTALYWYRQSLGQGLEFLIYFQGNSAPDKSGLPSDRFSAERTGGSVSTLTIQRTQQEDSAVYLCASSLAGGGIGANYGYTFGSGTRLTVV.

This sequence joins TRBV30 and TRBJ2-7; tentatively, D is TRBD2 (6 bases). CDR1 and CDR2 from the germline V gene are GTSNPN and SVGIG (reference sequence). Trimming stripped 3 bases from V and 5 bases from J, with 29 bases between. The CDR3 extends over 18 amino acids. The CDR3 nucleotides are TGTGCCTGGAGCTCACCTAGACAACTCGGGGGTAACTACGACGAGCAGTACTTC. Protein sequence: CAWSSPRQLGGNYDEQYF.

This clonotype was found a few times. The rearrangement uses TRBV18 and TRBJ2-2; D is tentatively TRBD1 or TRBD2 (5 bases each). There are 16 residues in the CDR3. Germline V lookup: CDR1 KGHSH, CDR2 LQKENI. V was cut by 3 bases and J by 1 base, with 12 bases left in between. The CDR3 nucleotides read TGTGCCAGCTCACCTCGGGACGCCTTGAACACCGGGGAGCTGTTTTTT. Translated: CASSPRDALNTGELFF.

This clonotype was seen only a few times. This chain links TRBV6-5 with TRBJ2-5, with 8 bases that match TRBD2. The CDR3 length is 17 residues. Germline V gene data show CDR1 as MNHEY and CDR2 as SVGAGI. Trimming at V came to 2 bases and at J to 7 bases, leaving 15 bases not matched to a gene. In DNA form, the CDR3 reads TGTGCCAGCAGTTACGGGTCTAGCGGGTCCAACGTGGGGACCCAGTACTTC. It codes for CASSYGSSGSNVGTQYF.

This sequence joins TRBV20-1 and TRBJ2-3; D may be TRBD1 (5 bases). The CDR3 contains 15 residues. Trimming took off 6 bases at V and 0 bases at J, with 16 bases between the two ends. Germline CDR1 and CDR2: DFQATT and SNEGSKA (reference sequence). CDR3 amino acids: CSAQVRLGSTDTQYF. The DNA for the CDR3 is TGCAGTGCACAGGTCCGTCTGGGAAGCACAGATACGCAGTATTTT.

The chain combines TRBV20-1 with TRBJ1-2; 10 nucleotides agree with TRBD1. The ends lost 3 bases at V and 6 bases at J; junction bases unmatched: 4. The CDR3 totals 13 residues. The germline CDR1 and CDR2 sequences are DFQATT and SNEGSKA (reference sequence). CDR3 residues: CSASLTGGDGYTF. The CDR3 coding sequence is TGCAGTGCTAGCTTGACAGGGGGCGATGGCTACACCTTC.

The chain is built from TRBV11-3 and TRBJ2-7, with TRBD2 as a possible D gene (5 bases). The CDR3 is 14 amino acids. Deletions cut 8 bases from V and 6 bases from J, with 20 bases between. Germline lookup yields CDR1 SGHNT and CDR2 YENEEA. This chain's CDR3 is CASGPGGVSGEQYF. The CDR3 nucleotides read TGTGCCAGCGGTCCAGGAGGCGTATCGGGCGAGCAGTACTTC.

The V call is TRBV11-2, the J call TRBJ2-1, with D unresolved. The germline gives CDR1 SGHAT, CDR2 FQNNGV. Trimming shortened V by 5 bases and J by 8 bases, and 7 bases separated the two germline ends. The CDR3 has 11 amino acids. The CDR3 DNA reads TGTGCCAGCAGCCATTACGATGAGCAGTTCTTC. Its protein is CASSHYDEQFF.

This clonotype was observed a handful of times. CDR3 nucleotides: TGTGCCACCAGTGGGGGTTCGAGCAATCAGCCCCAGCATTTT. It translates to CATSGGSSNQPQHF. The chain links TRBV24-1 to TRBJ1-5; the D is unclear. CDR3 length equals 14 residues. The ends were cut back, 5 bases at V and 1 base at J, with 8 bases in the middle. In germline, CDR1 is KGHDR, CDR2 SFDVKD.

This clonotype was counted a few times. V usage is TRBV10-1 and J usage is TRBJ1-1; unclear D gene. This CDR3 has 13 amino acids. Germline CDR1 and CDR2: WNHNN and SYGVQD (reference sequence). The V end was cut by 3 bases, the J end by 4 bases, with 9 bases between. CDR3 protein: CASSDPWGTEAFF. CDR3 coding DNA: TGCGCCAGCAGTGACCCTTGGGGCACTGAAGCTTTCTTT.

This chain connects TRBV20-1 to TRBJ1-1; 11 nucleotides align to TRBD1. CDR1 and CDR2 (germline): DFQATT, SNEGSKA (reference sequence). This CDR3 contains 16 residues. V shed 2 bases and J 1 base; nucleotides not matched to a gene: 6. CDR3 sequence (DNA): TGCAGTGCTAGACCGACCGGGACAGGGGGGAACACTGAAGCTTTCTTT. Translating gives CSARPTGTGGNTEAFF.

This clonotype has a single count. The chain is built from TRBV30 and TRBJ1-2, with D perhaps TRBD1 (5 bases). V was cut by 3 bases and J by 5 bases, with 13 bases left in between. CDR3 length: 13 amino acids. Germline V gene data show CDR1 as GTSNPN and CDR2 as SVGIG (reference sequence). CDR3 coding DNA: TGTGCCTGGAGGGGGGGACTTCTGTATGGCTACACCTTC. Translation gives CAWRGGLLYGYTF.

This clonotype was counted between two and nine times. The chain couples TRBV7-9 to TRBJ1-3; D not certain. The ends were cut back, 3 bases at V and 4 bases at J, with 7 bases in the middle. The CDR3 spans 13 residues. CDR1 SEHNR and CDR2 FQNEAQ come from the germline V gene (reference sequence). The CDR3 nucleotides read TGTGCCAGCAGCTTCGGGGAGGGAAACACCATATATTTT. This gives the protein CASSFGEGNTIYF.

This chain uses TRBV2 with TRBJ2-3; 9 bases are a match to TRBD2. CDR1 and CDR2 from the germline V gene are SNHLY and FYNNEI. J was trimmed by 5 bases and V by 4 bases; bases with no gene match: 4. The CDR3 is 14 amino acids. The DNA of the CDR3 is TGTGCCAGCAGTGTAGCGGGAGCGGGAGATACGCAGTATTTT. This translates into CASSVAGAGDTQYF.

The J gene is TRBJ1-5, the V gene TRBV6-5; D call uncertain. Germline CDR1 reads MNHEY; CDR2 reads SVGAGI. CDR3 size: 13 residues. The germline V and J ends were trimmed by 2 bases and 4 bases, with 6 bases remaining between them. The CDR3 sequence: CASSYGLNQPQHF. CDR3 coding DNA: TGTGCCAGCAGTTACGGACTAAATCAGCCCCAGCATTTT.

The chain joins TRBV19 to TRBJ2-7, with 7 bases fitting TRBD1. The trim removed 10 bases at V and 3 bases at J, leaving 9 bases unmatched. The CDR3 runs to 13 residues. Looked up from germline, CDR1 is LNHDA and CDR2 is SQIVND (reference sequence). In DNA form, the CDR3 reads TGTGCCACCACCAGGGCAGGGGGCTACGAGCAGTACTTC. This codes for CATTRAGGYEQYF.

The chain employs TRBV5-4 and TRBJ2-1; TRBD2 matches 8 bases. Germline trimming cut 0 bases from V and 10 bases from J; bases unmatched to any gene: 3. Germline V gene lookup returns CDR1 SGHNT and CDR2 YYREEE (reference sequence). The length of the CDR3 is 13 residues. The CDR3 is CASSLAGLVEQFF. DNA for the CDR3: TGTGCCAGCAGCTTGGCGGGACTAGTGGAGCAGTTCTTC. Combining the CDR3 with reference TRBV5-4 and TRBJ2-1 gives the whole variable domain ETGVTQSPTHLIKTRGQQVTLRCSSQSGHNTVSWYQQALGQGPQFIFQYYREEENGRGNFPPRFSGLQFPNYSSELNVNALELDDSALYLCASSLAGLVEQFFGPGTRLTVL.

The chain employs TRBV9 and TRBJ2-1; 9 positions agree with TRBD2. J gave up 0 bases and V 0 bases, and 7 bases lay outside the gene matches. This CDR3 region has 18 residues. Germline V CDR1 and CDR2: SGDLS, YYNGEE. The CDR3 DNA follows: TGTGCCAGCAGCGTAGGGCTAGCGGGATTCCTCTCCTACAATGAGCAGTTCTTC. Translating gives CASSVGLAGFLSYNEQFF.

A few counts support this clonotype. The V and J genes are TRBV11-2 and TRBJ2-1; unclear D gene. CDR3 size: 14 residues. Germline CDR1 is SGHAT and CDR2 is FQNNGV. The V end lost 3 bases, the J end lost 1 base, and 7 bases lay between the germline ends. Here the CDR3 reads CASSFLRSYNEQFF. CDR3 coding DNA: TGTGCCAGCAGCTTTTTACGGTCCTACAATGAGCAGTTCTTC. The full variable domain, rest sourced from reference TRBV11-2 and TRBJ2-1, is EAGVAQSPRYKIIEKRQSVAFWCNPISGHATLYWYQQILGQGPKLLIQFQNNGVVDDSQLPKDRFSAERLKGVDSTLKIQPAKLEDSAVYLCASSFLRSYNEQFFGPGTRLTVL.

This clonotype appeared a single time. This CDR3 is CASRMREDHEQYF. Written as DNA, the CDR3 is TGTGCCAGCAGAATGCGGGAGGACCACGAGCAGTACTTC. This chain joins TRBV27 and TRBJ2-7, with 8 bases fitting TRBD2. Germline-derived CDR1 and CDR2 are MNHEY and SMNVEV (reference sequence). The V segment lost 6 bases and the J segment 5 bases; nucleotides outside the gene matches: 6. The length of the CDR3 is 13 residues.